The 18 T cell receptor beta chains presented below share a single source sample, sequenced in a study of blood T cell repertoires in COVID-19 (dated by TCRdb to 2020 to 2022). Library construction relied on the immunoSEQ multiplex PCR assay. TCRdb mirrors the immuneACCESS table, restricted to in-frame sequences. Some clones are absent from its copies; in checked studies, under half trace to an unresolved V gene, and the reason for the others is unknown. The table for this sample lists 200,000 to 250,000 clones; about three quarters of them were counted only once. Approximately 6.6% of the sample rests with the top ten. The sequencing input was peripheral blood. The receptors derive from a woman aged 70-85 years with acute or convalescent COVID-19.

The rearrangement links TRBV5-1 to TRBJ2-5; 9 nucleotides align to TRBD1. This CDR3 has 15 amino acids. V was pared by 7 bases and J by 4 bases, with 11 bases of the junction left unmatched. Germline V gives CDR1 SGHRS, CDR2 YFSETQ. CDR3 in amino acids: CASAKSETGGETQYF. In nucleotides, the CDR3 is TGCGCCAGCGCCAAAAGTGAGACAGGGGGAGAGACCCAGTACTTC.

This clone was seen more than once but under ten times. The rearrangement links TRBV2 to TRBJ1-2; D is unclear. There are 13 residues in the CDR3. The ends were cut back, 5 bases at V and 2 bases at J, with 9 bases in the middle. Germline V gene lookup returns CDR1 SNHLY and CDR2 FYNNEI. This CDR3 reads CASSLRPNYGYTF. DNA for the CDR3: TGTGCCAGCAGTCTGCGGCCAAACTATGGCTACACCTTC. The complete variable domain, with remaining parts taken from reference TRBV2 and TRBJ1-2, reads EPEVTQTPSHQVTQMGQEVILRCVPISNHLYFYWYRQILGQKVEFLVSFYNNEISEKSEIFDDQFSVERPDGSNFTLKIRSTKLEDSAMYFCASSLRPNYGYTFGSGTRLTVV.

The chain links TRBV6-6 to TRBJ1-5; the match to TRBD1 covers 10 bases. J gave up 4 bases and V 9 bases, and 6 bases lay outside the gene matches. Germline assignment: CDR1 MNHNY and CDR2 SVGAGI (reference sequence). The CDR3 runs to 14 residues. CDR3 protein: CASGTGVANQPQHF. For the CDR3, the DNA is TGTGCCAGTGGGACAGGGGTGGCGAATCAGCCCCAGCATTTT.

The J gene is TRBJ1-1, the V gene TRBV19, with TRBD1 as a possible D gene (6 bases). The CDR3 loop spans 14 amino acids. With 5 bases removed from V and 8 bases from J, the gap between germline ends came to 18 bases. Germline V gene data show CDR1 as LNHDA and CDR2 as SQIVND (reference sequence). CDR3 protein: CASSPHKRGMEAFF. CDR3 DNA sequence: TGTGCCAGTAGTCCTCATAAAAGGGGGATGGAAGCTTTCTTT.

The CDR3 DNA reads TGTGCCACCAGCAGAGATCAGGGCTCCGAGCAGTACTTC. Translation gives CATSRDQGSEQYF. V and J are TRBV15 and TRBJ2-7; D may be TRBD1 (5 bases). V gave up 0 bases and J gave up 6 bases, with 9 bases separating them. Germline V gene data show CDR1 as LNHNV and CDR2 as YYDKDF (reference sequence). The length of the CDR3 is 13 residues.

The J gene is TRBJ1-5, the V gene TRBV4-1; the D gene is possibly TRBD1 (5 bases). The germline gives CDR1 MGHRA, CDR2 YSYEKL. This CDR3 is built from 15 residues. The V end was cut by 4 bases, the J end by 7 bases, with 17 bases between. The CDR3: CASSLNDRGEQPQHF. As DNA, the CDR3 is TGCGCCAGCAGCCTCAATGACCGGGGGGAACAGCCCCAGCATTTT.

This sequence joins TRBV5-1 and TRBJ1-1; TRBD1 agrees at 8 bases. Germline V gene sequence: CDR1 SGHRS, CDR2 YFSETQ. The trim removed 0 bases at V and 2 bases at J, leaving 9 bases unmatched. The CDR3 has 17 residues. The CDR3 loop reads CASSLAAGGSFNTEAFF. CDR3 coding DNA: TGCGCCAGCAGCTTGGCGGCAGGGGGCTCTTTTAACACTGAAGCTTTCTTT.

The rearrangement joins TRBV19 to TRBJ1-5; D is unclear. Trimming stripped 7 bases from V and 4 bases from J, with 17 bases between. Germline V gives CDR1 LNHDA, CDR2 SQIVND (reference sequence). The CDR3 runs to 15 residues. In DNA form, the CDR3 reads TGTGCCAGTACGTCAAGAACGTCAGGAAATCAGCCCCAGCATTTT. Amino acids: CASTSRTSGNQPQHF.

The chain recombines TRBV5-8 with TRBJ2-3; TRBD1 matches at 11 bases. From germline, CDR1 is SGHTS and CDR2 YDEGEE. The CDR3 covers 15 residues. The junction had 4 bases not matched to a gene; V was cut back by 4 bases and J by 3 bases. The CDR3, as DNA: TGTGCCAGCAGCGGGGGACAGGGGGGAACAGATACGCAGTATTTT. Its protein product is CASSGGQGGTDTQYF.

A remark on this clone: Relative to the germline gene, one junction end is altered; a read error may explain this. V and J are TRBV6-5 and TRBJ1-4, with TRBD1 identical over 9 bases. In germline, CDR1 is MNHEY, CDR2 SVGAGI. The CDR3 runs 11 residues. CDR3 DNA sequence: TGTGCCAGCAATCCGGGACAGGGCATGGTTTTT. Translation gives CASNPGQGMVF.

This CDR3 is CASSPRTGTSYNEQFF. The CDR3, as DNA: TGTGCCAGCAGCCCTAGGACAGGAACCTCCTACAATGAGCAGTTCTTC. The V gene is TRBV7-2, the J gene TRBJ2-1, with 7 bases matching TRBD1. Germline CDR1 is SGHTA and CDR2 is FQGNSA. J was trimmed by 0 bases and V by 5 bases; bases with no gene match: 7. This CDR3 comprises 16 residues.

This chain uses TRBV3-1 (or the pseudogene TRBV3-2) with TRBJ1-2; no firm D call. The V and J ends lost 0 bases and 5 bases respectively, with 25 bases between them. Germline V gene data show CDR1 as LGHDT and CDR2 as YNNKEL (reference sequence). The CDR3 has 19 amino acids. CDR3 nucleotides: TGTGCCAGCAGCCAAGAACCTCTAAGTCGCACCTCGCGGCGGTATGGCTACACCTTC. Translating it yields CASSQEPLSRTSRRYGYTF.

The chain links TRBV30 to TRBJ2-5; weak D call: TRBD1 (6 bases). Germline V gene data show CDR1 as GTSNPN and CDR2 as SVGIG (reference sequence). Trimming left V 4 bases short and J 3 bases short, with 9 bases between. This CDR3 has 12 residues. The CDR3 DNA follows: TGTGCCTGGACAGGGGACAAAGAGACCCAGTACTTC. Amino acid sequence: CAWTGDKETQYF. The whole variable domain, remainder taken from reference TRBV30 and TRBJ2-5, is SQTIHQWPATLVQPVGSPLSLECTVEGTSNPNLYWYRQAAGRGLQLLFYSVGIGQISSEVPQNLSASRPQDRQFILSSKKLLLSDSGFYLCAWTGDKETQYFGPGTRLLVL.

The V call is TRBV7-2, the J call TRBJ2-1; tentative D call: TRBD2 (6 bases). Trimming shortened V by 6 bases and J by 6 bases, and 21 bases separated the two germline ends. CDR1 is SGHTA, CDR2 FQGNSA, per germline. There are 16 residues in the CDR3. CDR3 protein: CASSFHRGLKLNEQFF. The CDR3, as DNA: TGTGCCAGCAGTTTTCACCGGGGACTCAAACTCAATGAGCAGTTCTTC.

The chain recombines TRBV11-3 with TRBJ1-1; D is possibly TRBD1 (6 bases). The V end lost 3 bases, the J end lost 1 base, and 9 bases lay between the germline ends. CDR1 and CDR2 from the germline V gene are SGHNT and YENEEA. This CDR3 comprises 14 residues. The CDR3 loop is CASSLGHQNTEAFF. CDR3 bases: TGTGCCAGCAGCTTGGGACACCAGAACACTGAAGCTTTCTTT.

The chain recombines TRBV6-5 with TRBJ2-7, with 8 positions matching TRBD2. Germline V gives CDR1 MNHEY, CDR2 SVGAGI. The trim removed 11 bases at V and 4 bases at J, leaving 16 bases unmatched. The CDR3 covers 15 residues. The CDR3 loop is CAGAQSNGGAYEQYF. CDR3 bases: TGTGCCGGCGCTCAATCGAACGGGGGGGCGTACGAGCAGTACTTC.

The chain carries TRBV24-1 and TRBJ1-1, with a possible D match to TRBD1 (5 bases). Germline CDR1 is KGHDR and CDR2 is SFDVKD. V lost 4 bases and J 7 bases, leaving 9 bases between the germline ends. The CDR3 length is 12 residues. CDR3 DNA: TGTGCCACCAGTGACCTCGACAGTGAAGCTTTCTTT. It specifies CATSDLDSEAFF.

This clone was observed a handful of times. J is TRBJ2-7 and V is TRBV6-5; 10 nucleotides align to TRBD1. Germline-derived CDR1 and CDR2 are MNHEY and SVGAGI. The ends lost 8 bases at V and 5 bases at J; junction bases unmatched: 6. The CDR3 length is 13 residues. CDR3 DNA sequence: TGTGCCAGCTACGGGACAGGGGAAAACGAGCAGTACTTC. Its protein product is CASYGTGENEQYF.